This TCR beta chain was identified during a study of blood T cell repertoires in COVID-19. Comments on this clone: The same CDR3 can be traced to other DNA sequences in this sample.

Sequencing used immunoSEQ multiplex PCR; TCRdb keeps in-frame clones, though not all of them. In the table there are 250,000 to 350,000 clones, about nine tenths of which are singletons. This CDR3 is built from 17 residues. Germline V gene sequence: CDR1 MNHEY, CDR2 SVGEGT. V was clipped by 4 bases and J by 10 bases; unmatched bases: 10. The chain combines TRBV6-2 or TRBV6-3 with TRBJ2-1; 16 bases agree with TRBD2. This receptor was obtained from a woman in her 30s with active or convalescent COVID-19. Source material: peripheral blood. The CDR3 nucleotides read TGTGCCAGCAGTTCCCCGGGACTAGCGGGGGGGCCAAACGAGCAGTTCTTC. It translates to CASSSPGLAGGPNEQFF.